The T cell receptor beta chain described here comes from a study of CD8+CD57+ T cells in acquired aplastic anemia. This clonotype has at least ten counts. The CDR3 is 14 residues long. CDR1 is MNHEY and CDR2 is SVGAGI in the germline V gene. With 6 bases removed from V and 2 bases from J, the gap between germline ends came to 14 bases. TCR beta VDJ and CDR3 profiles were obtained from a genomic DNA template. TCRdb processed the reads anew with MiXCR; each CDR3 protein has one entry. The table records about 180,000 distinct CDR3 sequences, 45% to 60% of them present only once. Sequencing involved patients with CD8+CD57+ cell expansion previously shown by flow cytometry.

Sequencing input: sorted CD4+, CD8+, or CD8+CD57+ T cells (not recorded which) from PBMCs. The J gene is TRBJ2-7, the V gene TRBV6-5; D may match TRBD1 or TRBD2 (5 bases each). This sequence was found in a human donor with aplastic anemia. The CDR3 reads CASSPPGTPYEQYF. As DNA, the CDR3 is TGTGCCAGCAGCCCCCCGGGGACCCCCTACGAGCAGTACTTC.